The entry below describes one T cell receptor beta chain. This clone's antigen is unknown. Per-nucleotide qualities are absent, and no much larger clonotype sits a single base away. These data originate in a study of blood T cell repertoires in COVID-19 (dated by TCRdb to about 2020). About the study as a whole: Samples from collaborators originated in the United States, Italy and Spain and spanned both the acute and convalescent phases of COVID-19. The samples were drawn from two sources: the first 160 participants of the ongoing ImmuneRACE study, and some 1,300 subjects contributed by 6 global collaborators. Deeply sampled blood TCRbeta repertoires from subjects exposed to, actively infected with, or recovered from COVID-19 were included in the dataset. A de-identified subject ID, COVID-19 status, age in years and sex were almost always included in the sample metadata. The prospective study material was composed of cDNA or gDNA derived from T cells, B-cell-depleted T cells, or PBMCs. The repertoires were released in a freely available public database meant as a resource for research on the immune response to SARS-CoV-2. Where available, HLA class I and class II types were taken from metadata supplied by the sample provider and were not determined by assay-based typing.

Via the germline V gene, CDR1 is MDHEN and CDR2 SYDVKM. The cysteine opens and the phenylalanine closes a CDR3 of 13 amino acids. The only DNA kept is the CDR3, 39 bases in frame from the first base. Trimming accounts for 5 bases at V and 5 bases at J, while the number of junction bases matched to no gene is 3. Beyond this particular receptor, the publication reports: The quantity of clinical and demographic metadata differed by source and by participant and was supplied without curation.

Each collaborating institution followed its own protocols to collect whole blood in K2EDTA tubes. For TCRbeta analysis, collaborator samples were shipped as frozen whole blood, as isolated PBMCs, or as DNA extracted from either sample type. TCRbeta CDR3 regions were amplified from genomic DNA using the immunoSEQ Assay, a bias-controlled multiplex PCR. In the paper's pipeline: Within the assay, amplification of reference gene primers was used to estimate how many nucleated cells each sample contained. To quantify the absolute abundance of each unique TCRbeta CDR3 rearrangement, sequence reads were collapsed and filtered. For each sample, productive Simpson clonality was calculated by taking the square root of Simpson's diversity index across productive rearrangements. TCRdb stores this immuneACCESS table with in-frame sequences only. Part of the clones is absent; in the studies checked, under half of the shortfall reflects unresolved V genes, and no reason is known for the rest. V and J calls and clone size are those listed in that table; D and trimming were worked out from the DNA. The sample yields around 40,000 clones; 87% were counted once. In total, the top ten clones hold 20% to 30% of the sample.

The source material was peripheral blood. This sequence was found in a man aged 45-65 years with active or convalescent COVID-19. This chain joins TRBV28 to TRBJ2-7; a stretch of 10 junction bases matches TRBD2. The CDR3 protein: CASSPSGSHEQYF. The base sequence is TGTGCCAGCAGTCCTAGCGGGAGCCACGAGCAGTACTTC.